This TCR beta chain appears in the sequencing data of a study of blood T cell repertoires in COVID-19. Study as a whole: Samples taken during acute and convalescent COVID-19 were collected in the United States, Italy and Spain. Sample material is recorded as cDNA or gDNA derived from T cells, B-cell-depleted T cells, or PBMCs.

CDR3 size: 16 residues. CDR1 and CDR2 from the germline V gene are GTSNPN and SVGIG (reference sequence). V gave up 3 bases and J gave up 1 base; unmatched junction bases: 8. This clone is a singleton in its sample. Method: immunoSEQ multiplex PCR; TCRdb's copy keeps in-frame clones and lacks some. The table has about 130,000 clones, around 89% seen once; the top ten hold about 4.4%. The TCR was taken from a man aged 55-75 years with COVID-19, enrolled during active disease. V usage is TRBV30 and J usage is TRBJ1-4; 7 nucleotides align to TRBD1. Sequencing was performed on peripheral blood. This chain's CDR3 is CAWRPTGQLTNEKLFF. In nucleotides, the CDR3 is TGTGCCTGGAGACCGACAGGGCAATTAACTAATGAAAAACTGTTTTTT. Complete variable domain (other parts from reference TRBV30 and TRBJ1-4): SQTIHQWPATLVQPVGSPLSLECTVEGTSNPNLYWYRQAAGRGLQLLFYSVGIGQISSEVPQNLSASRPQDRQFILSSKKLLLSDSGFYLCAWRPTGQLTNEKLFFGSGTQLSVL.